This TCR beta chain was captured by sequencing in a study of T cell responses to AZD1222 COVID-19 vaccine. The CDR3 extends over 15 amino acids. CDR1 is LNHDA and CDR2 is SQIVND in the germline V gene (reference sequence). V was cut by 9 bases and J by 2 bases, with 20 bases left in between. Sequencing used immunoSEQ multiplex PCR; TCRdb keeps in-frame clones, though not all of them. This table has some 130,000 clones, about 88% appearing once. This chain joins TRBV19 and TRBJ2-7; maybe TRBD1 (6 bases). The sequenced sample was peripheral blood, obtained on day 0 of MenACWY control vaccination. This clonotype was obtained from an adult in good health. The CDR3 bases are TGTGCCAGCCAGGTGGGGGCAGGGGCCGCCTACGAGCAGTACTTC. Its protein product is CASQVGAGAAYEQYF.